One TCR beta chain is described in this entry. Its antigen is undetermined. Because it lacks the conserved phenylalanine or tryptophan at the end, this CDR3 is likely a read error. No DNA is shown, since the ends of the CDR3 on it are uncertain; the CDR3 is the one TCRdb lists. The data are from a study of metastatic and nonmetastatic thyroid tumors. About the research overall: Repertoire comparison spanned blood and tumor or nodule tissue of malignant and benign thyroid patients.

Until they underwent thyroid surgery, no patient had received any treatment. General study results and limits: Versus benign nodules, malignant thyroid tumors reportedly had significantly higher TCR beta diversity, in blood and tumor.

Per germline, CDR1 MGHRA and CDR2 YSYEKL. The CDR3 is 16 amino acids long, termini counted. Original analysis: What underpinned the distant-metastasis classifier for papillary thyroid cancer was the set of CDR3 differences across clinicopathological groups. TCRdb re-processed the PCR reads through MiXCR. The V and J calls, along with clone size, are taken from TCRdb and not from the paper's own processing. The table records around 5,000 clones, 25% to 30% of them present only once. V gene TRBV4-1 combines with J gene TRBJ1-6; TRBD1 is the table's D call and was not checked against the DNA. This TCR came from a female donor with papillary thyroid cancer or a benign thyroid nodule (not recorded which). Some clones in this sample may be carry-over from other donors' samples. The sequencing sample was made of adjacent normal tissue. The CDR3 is CASSQDAGQWSLPLLC.